The clone carrying this T cell receptor (beta chain) came up many times. The repertoire was sequenced with immunoSEQ multiplex PCR; TCRdb's copy has only in-frame clones and lacks some. The sample includes hundreds of thousands of clones, approximately 73% of them seen just once. The data belong to a study of shared clonotypes between healthy human individuals. Trimming at V came to 11 bases and at J to 0 bases, leaving 9 bases not matched to a gene. Germline-derived CDR1 and CDR2 are ENHRY and SYGVKD. The length of the CDR3 is 14 residues. This rearrangement joins TRBV10-3 to TRBJ2-7; 8 nucleotides match TRBD1. Sequencing was carried out using memory CD4+ T cells sorted from blood. Subset denoted: CD45RA-negative fraction. The TCR sequence derives from a woman aged 25 to 39 in good health. Here the CDR3 reads CAVRSGQGSYEQYF. CDR3 DNA sequence: TGTGCCGTTCGTTCTGGACAGGGCTCCTACGAGCAGTACTTC.